Each of the 23 T cell receptor delta chains below was sequenced from the same sample in a study of γδ T cells in repeated Plasmodium falciparum infection. Flow sorting of PBMC yielded separate Vgamma9/Vdelta2+ and Vdelta2-negative gammadelta T cell populations for bulk repertoire analysis. TCRdb ran CATT on the multiplex PCR reads. The data show around 57,000 delta-chain clones, with about 1.5% seen just once and approximately 15% held by the top ten. The specimen was gamma-delta T cells from blood. The receptors stem from a pool of human donors (malaria-infected and uninfected, not separated).

This clone turned up a few times. This DNA's translation and the protein TCRdb lists, from a much larger clone, do not match at residue 20, likely due to a read error; the protein shown is translated from the DNA. The V gene is listed as TRDV1; no J gene was called; the table's TRDD3 call for D was not verified on the DNA. From germline, CDR1 is TSWWSYY and CDR2 QGS. There are 21 residues in the CDR3. The CDR3 DNA is TGTGCTCTTGGGGAAAGTATCCTACAAAACATTTGGGGGATACGCGCCGATAAACTCACCTTT. Encoded protein: CALGESILQNIWGIRADKLTF.

A remark on this clone: TCRdb attributes to this sequence the protein of a much larger clone, which differs from the DNA translation at residue 5; a read error is likely, and the protein displayed is translated from the DNA. The chain carries TRDV1 and TRDJ1, with 8 bases identical to TRDD3. The V segment lost 4 bases and the J segment 2 bases; nucleotides outside the gene matches: 30. CDR1 TSWWSYY and CDR2 QGS come from the germline V gene. The CDR3 extends over 23 amino acids. The CDR3 loop reads CALGVRPRATLGGHTDPTDKLIF. In DNA, the CDR3 is TGTGCTCTTGGGGTACGTCCGAGGGCTACACTGGGGGGACACACCGACCCAACCGATAAACTCATCTTT.

In its sample, this clone was seen a few times. With a far larger clone one base away, a read error is the likely cause. At the DNA level, this CDR3 is encoded by other sequences in the same sample as well. The V call is TRDV2, the J call TRDJ3, with 9 bases fitting TRDD3. TCRdb does not report a J gene; here it was assigned by matching the DNA to germline references. The CDR3 consists of 20 residues. Per the germline V gene, CDR1 is GEAIGNYY and CDR2 is EKD. The CDR3 is CACDRTRGYATPWDTRQMFF. Written as DNA, the CDR3 is TGTGCCTGTGACCGGACTCGGGGATACGCGACCCCCTGGGACACCCGGCAGATGTTTTTC.

In its sample, this clone was seen many times. A much larger clonotype is one base distant, so this may be a read error. V usage is TRDV1 and J usage is TRDJ1, with 7 positions matching TRDD3. The length of the CDR3 is 19 residues. Germline CDR1 and CDR2: TSWWSYY and QGS. The CDR3 loop reads CALWDGVLWLGAHTDKLIF. The CDR3 DNA is TGTGCTCTTTGGGATGGAGTCCTATGGCTGGGGGCGCACACCGATAAACTTATCTTT.

This clone is labeled as large. This CDR3 is also generated by other DNA sequences in the sample. The rearrangement links TRDV1 to TRDJ1, with 7 bases fitting TRDD3. Germline CDR1 is TSWWSYY and CDR2 is QGS. CDR3 length: 16 amino acids. The V and J ends lost 0 bases and 3 bases, in that order; junction bases with no gene match: 7. The CDR3 sequence is CALGELPGGSPDKLIF. CDR3 nucleotides: TGTGCTCTTGGGGAACTCCCCGGGGGATCCCCCGATAAACTCATCTTT.

Of note for this clone: Since a far larger clone is one base different, this is likely a read error. Other DNA sequences in the same sample also yield this CDR3. V and J are TRDV1 and TRDJ1; 7 positions match TRDD3. No J segment appears in TCRdb, so it was assigned here by matching the sequence to germline. Germline V CDR1 and CDR2: TSWWSYY, QGS. The CDR3 loop spans 18 amino acids. The V gene end was trimmed by 2 bases and the J gene end by 3 bases; junction bases not matched to a gene: 15. Here the CDR3 DNA reads TGTGCTCTTGGGGAAACGAGCCCTTCACTGGGGCCCCCCGATAAACTCATCTTT. Translated: CALGETSPSLGPPDKLIF.

This clone was counted only a few times. A far larger clone differs by one base, so this is likely a read error. This sample includes further DNA sequences coding for the same CDR3. J is TRDJ1 and V is TRDV1; 12 bases line up with TRDD3. In the absence of a J gene in TCRdb, the DNA was matched to germline to assign it here. The CDR3 loop spans 23 amino acids. Germline V gene data show CDR1 as TSWWSYY and CDR2 as QGS. CDR3 sequence (DNA): TGTGCTCTTGGAGAACTGGGGCCTTCCTACGACTGGGGGATACAAGGGAACACCGATAAACTCATCTTT. It encodes CALGELGPSYDWGIQGNTDKLIF.

This clone was counted ten times or more. A far larger clone is off by one base, so a read error is likely. At the DNA level, this CDR3 is encoded by other sequences in the same sample as well. This chain connects TRDV2 to TRDJ1; weak D call: TRDD3 (5 bases). The J gene comes from matching the DNA to germline here; TCRdb lacks it. The germline V and J ends were trimmed by 0 bases and 0 bases, with 31 bases remaining between them. The CDR3 runs 22 residues. The germline gives CDR1 GEAIGNYY, CDR2 EKD. CDR3: CACDTDEGSQSTGGAYTDKLIF. The CDR3 nucleotides are TGTGCCTGTGACACCGACGAAGGAAGTCAGAGTACCGGGGGGGCCTACACCGATAAACTCATCTTT.

This clone was counted ten times or more. This DNA translates differently at residue 12 from the TCRdb protein, which is that of a much larger clone; a read error is likely, and the protein shown is the DNA's own translation. The J gene is TRDJ4, the V gene TRDV2; no firm D call. TCRdb gives no J gene; it was assigned here by matching the DNA to germline. CDR3 length: 16 residues. Trimming took off 3 bases at V and 3 bases at J, with 22 bases between the two ends. Germline V lookup: CDR1 GEAIGNYY, CDR2 EKD. CDR3 loop: CACDLRALGNGGPLIF. The CDR3 DNA is TGTGCCTGTGACCTTCGGGCCTTAGGAAACGGTGGACCCCTGATCTTT.

There are a few counts of this clone. The likely explanation is a read error, given a far larger clone one base away. Other nucleotide sequences in the sample specify the same CDR3. V and J are TRDV1 and TRDJ1, with 10 bases lining up with TRDD3. Unmatched junction bases numbered 32, after V lost 1 base and J lost 3 bases. Germline V gives CDR1 TSWWSYY, CDR2 QGS. The CDR3 consists of 25 residues. The CDR3 spells CALGEPSWRAPADRVLGDTSDKLIF. CDR3 nucleotides: TGTGCTCTTGGGGAACCCTCTTGGCGAGCCCCTGCAGACAGAGTTTTGGGGGATACATCCGATAAACTCATCTTT.

Concerning this clone: The amino acid sequence in TCRdb belongs to a much larger clone and departs from this DNA's translation at residue 6, likely a sequencing read error; the sequence shown is translated from the DNA. This rearrangement joins TRDV1 to TRDJ1, with 10 bases lining up with TRDD3. TCRdb offers no J gene call, so here the DNA was matched to germline to obtain one. The V segment lost 6 bases and the J segment 1 base; nucleotides outside the gene matches: 23. Germline V gene lookup returns CDR1 TSWWSYY and CDR2 QGS. The CDR3 covers 21 residues. In nucleotides, the CDR3 is TGTGCTCTTGGTCCCTTCCAACCCTCCATCCTACTGGGGGATGCCACCGATAAACTCATCTTT. Protein: CALGPFQPSILLGDATDKLIF.

The table lists this clone with a few counts. TCRdb assigns this DNA the protein of a much larger clone, which departs from its translation at residue 6; this likely reflects a read error, and the protein shown comes from translating the DNA. This chain connects TRDV1 to TRDJ1; possible D gene TRDD3, 5 bases. The V gene lost 0 bases and the J gene lost 0 bases, with 14 bases spanning the gap. Germline-derived CDR1 and CDR2 are TSWWSYY and QGS. The CDR3 consists of 17 residues. The CDR3 loop reads CALGELPHWPNTDKLIF. The CDR3 DNA reads TGTGCTCTTGGGGAACTGCCACACTGGCCCAACACCGATAAACTCATCTTT.

Comment on this clone: The protein held in TCRdb is that of a much larger clone and does not match this DNA's translation at residue 5, likely because of a read error; the protein shown is translated from the DNA. The J gene is TRDJ1, the V gene TRDV2; weak D call: TRDD3 (5 bases). TCRdb lists no J gene, so it was determined here by aligning the DNA to germline. CDR3 length: 12 residues. V lost 2 bases and J 4 bases, leaving 7 bases between the germline ends. Germline-derived CDR1 and CDR2 are GEAIGNYY and EKD. The CDR3 sequence is CACDIGGDKLIF. For the CDR3, the DNA is TGTGCCTGTGACATCGGGGGCGATAAACTCATCTTT.

Comment on this clone: The mismatch at residue 16 between this DNA's translation and the TCRdb protein of a much larger clone likely reflects a read error; the protein shown is translated from the DNA. V and J are TRDV1 and TRDJ1; D not resolved. TCRdb leaves out the J gene; it was filled in here by matching the DNA to germline. The CDR3 has 20 amino acids. Germline CDR1 TSWWSYY, CDR2 QGS. CDR3 loop: CALGEPREWLRVLYTNKLIF. The CDR3 nucleotides are TGTGCTCTTGGGGAACCACGGGAGTGGCTAAGGGTTTTGTACACCAATAAACTCATCTTT.

About this clone itself: The protein that TCRdb holds for this DNA derives from a much larger clone and differs from the translated DNA at residue 12, which likely indicates a read error; the protein shown here is translated from the DNA. The CDR3 DNA reads as TGTGCTCTTGGGGAATTTGTAAAACATTTATTTGGGTACACCGATAAACTCATCTTT. Its protein product is CALGEFVKHLFGYTDKLIF. The J gene is TRDJ1, the V gene TRDV1; D not resolved. With 2 bases removed from V and 0 bases from J, the gap between germline ends came to 22 bases. CDR3 length: 19 amino acids. Germline assignment: CDR1 TSWWSYY and CDR2 QGS.

This clone was seen repeatedly, ten times or more. This is likely an artifact of a read error, given a far larger clone one base away. Different DNA sequences within this sample yield the same CDR3. V is TRDV1 and J is TRDJ1; 8 nucleotides line up with TRDD3. This CDR3 is 16 amino acids long. Germline trimming cut 2 bases from V and 2 bases from J; bases unmatched to any gene: 7. The germline gives CDR1 TSWWSYY, CDR2 QGS. CDR3 sequence (DNA): TGTGCTCTTGGGGAATTGAGGGATACGGGTACCGATAAACTCATCTTT. As protein: CALGELRDTGTDKLIF.

This clone was seen only a few times. This is likely an artifact of a read error, given a far larger clone one base away. The sample contains more than one DNA sequence encoding this CDR3. The J gene was reported as TRDJ1; the V gene went uncalled; the D call of TRDD3 is as the table states it, not checked on the DNA. This CDR3 contains 23 residues. CDR3 DNA sequence: TGTGCTCTTGGGGAACCGCAGTCCTTCCCTCCAAACTGGGGGATAGCCCCCGCCGATAAACTCATCTTT. This gives the protein CALGEPQSFPPNWGIAPADKLIF.

Details on this clone: The TCRdb protein, from a much larger clone, departs from this DNA's translation at residue 7, likely by read error; the protein shown derives from the DNA. The chain has TRDV1 and TRDJ1; D unresolved. Trimming removed 1 base from V and 0 bases from J, with 27 bases in between. Germline loops: CDR1 TSWWSYY, CDR2 QGS. The CDR3 has 21 residues. For the CDR3, the DNA is TGTGCTCTTGGGGAACCCTCTTTACACGTACGGGGTACATTATACACCGATAAACTCATCTTT. Translated: CALGEPSLHVRGTLYTDKLIF.

Regarding this clone: Only one base separates this from a far larger clonotype, so it likely reflects a read error. This sample also contains other DNA sequences that code for the same CDR3. The chain employs TRDV1 and TRDJ1, with 9 bases aligning to TRDD3. Since TCRdb gives no J gene, matching the DNA to germline was used here to assign it. V dropped 6 bases and J dropped 1; count of bases not matched to a gene: 21. This CDR3 region has 20 residues. The germline V gene encodes CDR1 TSWWSYY and CDR2 QGS. CDR3 protein: CALGAPQRLGDCPSTDKLIF. The CDR3 nucleotides are TGTGCTCTTGGAGCCCCTCAACGTCTGGGGGATTGCCCGAGCACCGATAAACTCATCTTT.

In the case of this clone: The protein TCRdb gives is from a much larger clone and does not agree with this DNA's translation at residue 10, likely a read error; the protein shown here comes from the DNA. The chain joins TRDV1 to TRDJ1, with D perhaps TRDD3 (6 bases). The J gene, missing from TCRdb, was assigned here through DNA to germline matching. CDR3 length: 21 amino acids. Germline V gene data show CDR1 as TSWWSYY and CDR2 as QGS. Deletions cut 2 bases from V and 0 bases from J, with 28 bases between. CDR3 loop: CALGENEGPPGETLYTDKLIF. CDR3 coding DNA: TGTGCTCTTGGGGAAAACGAGGGCCCACCGGGGGAAACCCTCTACACCGATAAACTCATCTTT.

This clone has at least ten counts. Given a much more abundant clone one base away, this may be a read error. The same CDR3 is also encoded by other DNA sequences in this sample. This chain connects TRDV1 to TRDJ1; TRDD3 aligns across 10 bases. The ends lost 2 bases at V and 6 bases at J; junction bases unmatched: 24. The CDR3 contains 21 residues. Germline V CDR1 and CDR2: TSWWSYY, QGS. The CDR3 region has the DNA TGTGCTCTTGGGGAAAAACGGCGTTGTTCTGGGGGATATGAAGGAACGTATAAACTCATCTTT. Protein product: CALGEKRRCSGGYEGTYKLIF.

This clone has just a few counts. TCRdb assigns this DNA the protein of a much larger clone, which departs from its translation at residue 21; this likely reflects a read error, and the protein shown comes from translating the DNA. No J gene was called, and the V gene is TRDV1; the tabulated D call, TRDD3, remains unverified against the DNA. Germline V CDR1 and CDR2: TSWWSYY, QGS. The CDR3 has 23 residues. The CDR3 sequence is CALGESTLLYFVRGVLYPAQPFF. The CDR3 coding sequence is TGTGCTCTTGGGGAATCCACCCTGCTTTACTTCGTACGGGGGGTACTTTACCCAGCACAACCCTTCTTT.

Details on this clone: The protein recorded in TCRdb matches a much larger clone and deviates from this DNA's translation at residue 3, suggesting a read error; the protein here is obtained by translating the DNA. The J gene is TRDJ1, the V gene TRDV2; 10 bases align to TRDD3. The J gene is absent in TCRdb and was assigned here via DNA matching to germline. Germline V CDR1 and CDR2: GEAIGNYY, EKD. There are 19 residues in the CDR3. The CDR3 coding sequence is TGTGCCCGTGACACCGCAAAAGGGGGATACGCGATGGACACCGATAAACTCATCTTT. Its translation is CARDTAKGGYAMDTDKLIF.